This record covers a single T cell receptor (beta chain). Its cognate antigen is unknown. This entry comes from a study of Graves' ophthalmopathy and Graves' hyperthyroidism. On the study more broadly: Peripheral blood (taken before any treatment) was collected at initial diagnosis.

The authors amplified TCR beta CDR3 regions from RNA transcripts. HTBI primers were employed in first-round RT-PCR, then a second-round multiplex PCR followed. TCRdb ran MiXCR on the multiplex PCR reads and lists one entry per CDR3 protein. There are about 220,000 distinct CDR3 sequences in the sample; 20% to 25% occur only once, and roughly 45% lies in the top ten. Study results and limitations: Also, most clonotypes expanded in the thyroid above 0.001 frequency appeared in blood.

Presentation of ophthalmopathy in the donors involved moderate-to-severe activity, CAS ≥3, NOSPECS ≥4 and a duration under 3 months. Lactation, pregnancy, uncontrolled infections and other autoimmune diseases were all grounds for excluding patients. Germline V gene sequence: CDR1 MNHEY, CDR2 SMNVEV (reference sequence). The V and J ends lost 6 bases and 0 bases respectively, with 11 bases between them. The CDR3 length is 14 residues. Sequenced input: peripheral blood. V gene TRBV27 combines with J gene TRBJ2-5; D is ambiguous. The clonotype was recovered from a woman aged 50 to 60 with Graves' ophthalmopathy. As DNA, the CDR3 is TGTGCCAGCAGCTTCGGACGGAACCAAGAGACCCAGTACTTC. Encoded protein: CASSFGRNQETQYF.